This entry lists 25 T cell receptor beta chains sequenced from one sample in a study of T cells in localized non-small cell lung cancer. Assay: immunoSEQ multiplex PCR; the TCRdb copy retains only in-frame clones and omits some. The table lists about 78,000 clones, approximately 84% of them singletons. This sample comprised peripheral blood, obtained before any cancer treatment. All receptors come from a man between 40 and 70 years old with stage I lung adenocarcinoma.

The V gene is TRBV30, the J gene TRBJ1-2, with 7 nucleotides matching TRBD1. Germline CDR1 and CDR2: GTSNPN and SVGIG (reference sequence). V lost 4 bases to trimming and J lost 4 bases; unmatched junction nucleotides: 9. CDR3 length equals 14 residues. This CDR3 reads CAWMNGAGGYGYTF. In DNA, the CDR3 is TGTGCCTGGATGAACGGGGCAGGGGGCTATGGCTACACCTTC.

The chain joins TRBV5-4 to TRBJ2-1; D might be TRBD2 (6 bases). Germline CDR1 is SGHNT and CDR2 is YYREEE (reference sequence). The V gene lost 1 base and the J gene lost 0 bases, with 20 bases spanning the gap. The CDR3 extends over 19 amino acids. The CDR3 region has the DNA TGTGCCAGCAGCTTGACGGCCAGGGACTCGCCAAGCTCCTACAATGAGCAGTTCTTC. This codes for CASSLTARDSPSSYNEQFF. The full variable domain, its missing parts supplied by reference TRBV5-4 and TRBJ2-1, is ETGVTQSPTHLIKTRGQQVTLRCSSQSGHNTVSWYQQALGQGPQFIFQYYREEENGRGNFPPRFSGLQFPNYSSELNVNALELDDSALYLCASSLTARDSPSSYNEQFFGPGTRLTVL.

The chain recombines TRBV19 with TRBJ1-1; TRBD1 aligns across 11 bases. The V gene end was trimmed by 6 bases and the J gene end by 5 bases; junction bases not matched to a gene: 5. The CDR3 contains 14 residues. Germline V gene data show CDR1 as LNHDA and CDR2 as SQIVND (reference sequence). Written as DNA, the CDR3 is TGTGCCAGTAGATTGGACAGGGGGCGAACTGAAGCTTTCTTT. Translating gives CASRLDRGRTEAFF.

The V and J genes are TRBV7-8 and TRBJ2-5; D tentatively reads TRBD1 or TRBD2 (5 bases each). The CDR3 extends over 15 amino acids. Germline V gene sequence: CDR1 SGHVS, CDR2 FQNEAQ. The ends were cut back, 5 bases at V and 7 bases at J, with 20 bases in the middle. The CDR3 region is CASSAPGPGGMTQYF. Written as DNA, the CDR3 is TGTGCCAGCAGCGCCCCGGGACCGGGCGGTATGACCCAGTACTTC.

This CDR3 reads CASSQFNTQYF. The CDR3 DNA reads as TGTGCCAGCAGCCAATTCAATACGCAGTATTTT. This chain uses TRBV14 with TRBJ2-3; D ambiguous. The CDR3 contains 11 residues. Germline V lookup: CDR1 SGHDN, CDR2 FVKESK. The V and J ends lost 2 bases and 7 bases respectively, with 4 bases between them.

The chain links TRBV27 to TRBJ1-2; 10 nucleotides line up with TRBD1. The trim removed 5 bases at V and 3 bases at J, leaving 6 bases unmatched. The CDR3 has 15 amino acids. CDR1 and CDR2 from the germline V gene are MNHEY and SMNVEV (reference sequence). The chain's CDR3 is CASSPDGQGDYGYTF. In DNA, the CDR3 is TGTGCCAGCAGTCCCGATGGACAGGGGGACTATGGCTACACCTTC.

This chain connects TRBV6-1 to TRBJ2-5; D is uncertain. Germline V gives CDR1 MNHNS, CDR2 SASEGT. V was pared by 2 bases and J by 1 base, with 11 bases between. The CDR3 sequence is 15 residues long. CDR3 amino acids: CASSEKWQLQETQYF. CDR3 sequence (DNA): TGTGCCAGCAGTGAAAAGTGGCAGCTCCAAGAGACCCAGTACTTC.

The chain carries TRBV5-1 and TRBJ2-2; D unclear. Per germline, CDR1 SGHRS and CDR2 YFSETQ. The V end was cut by 0 bases, the J end by 5 bases, with 8 bases between. This CDR3 has 14 amino acids. CDR3: CASSLVGWTGELFF. The CDR3 DNA reads as TGCGCCAGCAGCTTGGTAGGTTGGACCGGGGAGCTGTTTTTT.

The rearrangement joins TRBV27 to TRBJ2-2; D may correspond to TRBD1 or TRBD2 (6 bases each). CDR3 length equals 14 residues. V lost 3 bases and J 3 bases, leaving 8 bases between the germline ends. From germline, CDR1 is MNHEY and CDR2 SMNVEV (reference sequence). CDR3 amino acids: CASSFRGDTGELFF. DNA of the CDR3: TGTGCCAGCAGTTTTAGGGGGGACACCGGGGAGCTGTTTTTT.

The rearrangement links TRBV5-4 to TRBJ1-4; 9 bases match TRBD1. The CDR3 has 14 amino acids. Germline V lookup: CDR1 SGHNT, CDR2 YYREEE (reference sequence). The V gene end was trimmed by 4 bases and the J gene end by 6 bases; junction bases not matched to a gene: 4. The CDR3 DNA reads TGTGCCAGCAGCACGACAGGGGGAGATGAAAAACTGTTTTTT. It is translated as CASSTTGGDEKLFF.

The J gene is TRBJ1-5, the V gene TRBV29-1, with TRBD1 matching 8 bases. The V segment lost 6 bases and the J segment 6 bases; nucleotides outside the gene matches: 7. Germline CDR1 is SQVTM and CDR2 is ANQGSEA. The CDR3 length is 13 residues. The CDR3 region is CSVRQGWGQPQHF. The CDR3 bases are TGCAGCGTACGACAGGGGTGGGGTCAGCCCCAGCATTTT.

This chain uses TRBV23-1 with TRBJ2-1; 9 nucleotides line up with TRBD1. TRBV23-1 is known as an ORF, though its function is uncertain. There are 17 residues in the CDR3. Trimming at V came to 7 bases and at J to 4 bases, leaving 14 bases not matched to a gene. The CDR3 sequence: CASTLGQGTLGYNEQFF. The CDR3 nucleotides are TGCGCCAGCACCCTGGGACAGGGTACCCTGGGGTACAATGAGCAGTTCTTC.

The chain links TRBV19 to TRBJ1-1; no reliable D call. Looked up from germline, CDR1 is LNHDA and CDR2 is SQIVND (reference sequence). Trimming cost V 3 bases and J 1 base, with 12 bases left between them. The CDR3 runs 15 residues. The CDR3 coding sequence is TGTGCCAGTAGTATTACCCCGGCAGGGAACACTGAAGCTTTCTTT. Its translation is CASSITPAGNTEAFF.

This clone is medium-sized within its sample. The chain uses TRBV6-5 and TRBJ2-1, with a weak D call TRBD2 (6 bases). Germline CDR1 reads MNHEY; CDR2 reads SVGAGI. V was pared by 0 bases and J by 8 bases, with 11 bases between. This CDR3 region has 14 residues. CDR3 DNA sequence: TGTGCCAGCAGTTACTCGACCGGGGGACATGAGCAGTTCTTC. This translates into CASSYSTGGHEQFF.

J is TRBJ2-4 and V is TRBV7-3; D is possibly TRBD1 or TRBD2 (5 bases each). The germline CDR1 and CDR2 sequences are SGHTA and FQGTGA. This CDR3 is built from 19 residues. V was shortened by 0 bases and J by 3 bases, with 21 bases between the two germline ends. Here the CDR3 DNA reads TGTGCCAGCAGCTTAACGGGACGGGGTAGGGGTGCGGGCAAAAACATTCAGTACTTC. Translated, it gives CASSLTGRGRGAGKNIQYF. The full variable domain, with the rest looked up from reference TRBV7-3 and TRBJ2-4, is GAGVSQTPSNKVTEKGKYVELRCDPISGHTALYWYRQSLGQGPEFLIYFQGTGAADDSGLPNDRFFAVRPEGSVSTLKIQRTERGDSAVYLCASSLTGRGRGAGKNIQYFGAGTRLSVL.

The V and J genes are TRBV2 and TRBJ2-5, with D unclear. Near its end, the DNA agrees better with TRBJ2-7, so the J call may be wrong. The CDR3 runs to 12 residues. Looked up from germline, CDR1 is SNHLY and CDR2 is FYNNEI. This chain's CDR3 is CASSLDRYEQYF. The CDR3 DNA follows: TGTGCCAGCAGTTTAGACCGCTACGAGCAGTACTTC.

The V and J genes are TRBV19 and TRBJ1-2; D unclear. The CDR3 runs to 13 residues. Trimming pared 3 bases from V and 8 bases from J, leaving 13 bases between. Per germline, CDR1 LNHDA and CDR2 SQIVND (reference sequence). Written as DNA, the CDR3 is TGTGCCAGTAGTATGAACTCCGGGTCCGGCTACACCTTC. Translated: CASSMNSGSGYTF.

V gene TRBV7-3 combines with J gene TRBJ2-1, with a weak D call TRBD2 (6 bases). V gave up 2 bases and J gave up 0 bases, with 8 bases separating them. This CDR3 spans 15 amino acids. Looked up from germline, CDR1 is SGHTA and CDR2 is FQGTGA. The DNA for the CDR3 is TGTGCCAGCAGCTTAGTGACTAGCTCCTACAATGAGCAGTTCTTC. Translated, it gives CASSLVTSSYNEQFF. Using reference TRBV7-3 and TRBJ2-1 for the parts outside the CDR3, the full variable domain is GAGVSQTPSNKVTEKGKYVELRCDPISGHTALYWYRQSLGQGPEFLIYFQGTGAADDSGLPNDRFFAVRPEGSVSTLKIQRTERGDSAVYLCASSLVTSSYNEQFFGPGTRLTVL.

The chain uses TRBV4-3 and TRBJ1-5, with D uncertain. This CDR3 comprises 13 residues. Trimming pared 4 bases from V and 4 bases from J, leaving 8 bases between. Germline V gene data show CDR1 as LGHNA and CDR2 as YSLEER. The CDR3 nucleotides are TGCGCCAGCAGCCCGCAGACTAATCAGCCCCAGCATTTT. Its protein is CASSPQTNQPQHF.

The chain links TRBV5-8 to TRBJ1-5; D is ambiguous. The CDR3 loop spans 15 amino acids. V was trimmed by 0 bases and J by 6 bases, leaving 13 bases between them. The V gene's germline CDR1 is SGHTS and CDR2 YDEGEE. CDR3 protein: CASSLGISGSQPQHF. CDR3 bases: TGTGCCAGCAGCTTGGGGATCTCCGGGAGTCAGCCCCAGCATTTT. The whole variable domain, filled in from reference TRBV5-8 and TRBJ1-5, reads EAGVTQSPTHLIKTRGQQATLRCSPISGHTSVYWYQQALGLGLQFLLWYDEGEERNRGNFPPRFSGRQFPNYSSELNVNALELEDSALYLCASSLGISGSQPQHFGDGTRLSIL.

J is TRBJ1-1 and V is TRBV5-1, with D maybe TRBD1 (6 bases). The V and J ends lost 6 bases and 8 bases respectively, with 17 bases between them. Germline values: CDR1 SGHRS, CDR2 YFSETQ. The CDR3 extends over 13 amino acids. This CDR3 reads CASTDPGDPEAFF. In DNA form, the CDR3 reads TGCGCCAGCACCGATCCAGGGGACCCCGAAGCTTTCTTT.

The chain is built from TRBV15 and TRBJ1-1; TRBD1 is a possible D gene (5 bases). V was shortened by 3 bases and J by 0 bases, with 8 bases between the two germline ends. Germline CDR1 is LNHNV and CDR2 is YYDKDF (reference sequence). The CDR3 extends over 14 amino acids. The CDR3 DNA sequence: TGTGCCACCAGCAGGAAGGGGTTGAACACTGAAGCTTTCTTT. Amino acids: CATSRKGLNTEAFF.

This clone came up once. The rearrangement joins TRBV6-1 to TRBJ2-7; D is perhaps TRBD1 or TRBD2 (5 bases each). Germline assignment: CDR1 MNHNS and CDR2 SASEGT. Trimming shortened V by 4 bases and J by 3 bases, and 16 bases separated the two germline ends. The CDR3 contains 15 residues. The CDR3 reads CASSVAGYDYYEQYF. The CDR3 DNA is TGTGCCAGCAGTGTAGCAGGGTACGACTACTACGAGCAGTACTTC.

The chain is built from TRBV25-1 and TRBJ1-3; TRBD1 agrees at 8 bases. The V and J ends lost 4 bases and 8 bases, in that order; junction bases with no gene match: 1. The germline gives CDR1 MGHDK, CDR2 SYGVNS. This CDR3 is built from 12 residues. The CDR3 is CASSVQGDTIYF. Written as DNA, the CDR3 is TGTGCCAGCAGTGTACAGGGGGACACCATATATTTT.

This sequence joins TRBV9 and TRBJ1-2, with 12 nucleotides matching TRBD1. This CDR3 region has 13 residues. Germline CDR1 reads SGDLS; CDR2 reads YYNGEE. Germline trimming cut 6 bases from V and 6 bases from J; bases unmatched to any gene: 3. CDR3 coding DNA: TGTGCCAGCACACGGGACAGGGGGCATGGCTACACCTTC. Its translation: CASTRDRGHGYTF.